This entry is about one T cell receptor (beta chain). V was clipped by 6 bases and J by 2 bases; unmatched bases: 5. CDR1 LNHDA and CDR2 SQIVND come from the germline V gene (reference sequence). The CDR3 sequence is 14 residues long. Original methodology: Quantification of nucleated cells was approximated via reference gene primer amplification. Data came from immunoSEQ multiplex PCR; TCRdb stores just in-frame clones and leaves some out. Clone size and V and J calls were adopted from that table, with D and trimming inferred from the DNA. The sample records over 140,000 clones, roughly four fifths being singletons. This sample is part of a study of blood T cell repertoires in COVID-19. Study-wide context: The origin of the acute and convalescent COVID-19 samples was the United States, Italy and Spain.

The chain combines TRBV19 with TRBJ1-2; 8 bases are shared with TRBD1. The receptor was isolated from a woman aged 55-69 years with acute or convalescent COVID-19. The sample consisted of peripheral blood. CDR3 region: CASSLTGVNYGYTF. CDR3 nucleotide sequence: TGTGCCAGTAGCCTGACAGGGGTAAACTATGGCTACACCTTC.